These 20 T cell receptor beta chains share one sample of origin, sequenced in a study of cytomegalovirus exposure and HLA in healthy donors. 60 Vbeta and 13 Jbeta primers were used in PCR. Sequenced by immunoSEQ multiplex PCR; TCRdb stores in-frame clones only, minus some. Among fewer than 85,000 clones listed, about 78% were seen once. Material: PBMCs. Source of these receptors: a woman aged 40 to 50 in good health and CMV-seropositive.

Here the CDR3 DNA reads TGTGCCTGGAGTCCCGGGGGGGGCCGCACCGGGGAGCTGTTTTTT. Translation: CAWSPGGGRTGELFF. The rearrangement links TRBV30 to TRBJ2-2, with 8 bases identical to TRBD2. V trimming: 2 bases; J trimming: 4 bases; junction bases outside the gene matches: 6. CDR3 length: 15 amino acids. Germline CDR1 GTSNPN, CDR2 SVGIG (reference sequence). Complete variable domain (other parts from reference TRBV30 and TRBJ2-2): SQTIHQWPATLVQPVGSPLSLECTVEGTSNPNLYWYRQAAGRGLQLLFYSVGIGQISSEVPQNLSASRPQDRQFILSSKKLLLSDSGFYLCAWSPGGGRTGELFFGEGSRLTVL.

The chain couples TRBV9 to TRBJ2-1; 9 nucleotides line up with TRBD2. The CDR3 contains 15 residues. V shed 3 bases, J shed 4 bases, and the junction held 5 bases outside the gene matches. Per the germline V gene, CDR1 is SGDLS and CDR2 is YYNGEE. The CDR3 reads CASSASGGPYNEQFF. CDR3 sequence (DNA): TGTGCCAGCAGCGCGAGCGGGGGGCCGTACAATGAGCAGTTCTTC.

The chain couples TRBV10-3 to TRBJ2-5; TRBD1 is a possible D gene (5 bases). CDR3 length: 13 residues. V lost 4 bases and J lost 3, with 9 bases in between. Germline V gives CDR1 ENHRY, CDR2 SYGVKD. The CDR3 reads CAISGGREETQYF. DNA for the CDR3: TGTGCCATCAGTGGTGGCAGGGAAGAGACCCAGTACTTC.

This clone was seen a single time. This chain joins TRBV12-5 and TRBJ1-1; D gene uncertain. This CDR3 comprises 13 residues. Germline CDR1 LGHNT, CDR2 FRNRAP. Trimming removed 5 bases from V and 6 bases from J, with 13 bases in between. DNA of the CDR3: TGTGCTAGTGGTAACCCCGGAACAGCTGAAGCTTTCTTT. Translating it yields CASGNPGTAEAFF.

As DNA, the CDR3 is TGTGCCAGTAGTACGGGACTAGCGGGGATCCAGAGCTCCTACGAGCAGTACTTC. Its protein product is CASSTGLAGIQSSYEQYF. The chain has TRBV19 and TRBJ2-5, with 13 nucleotides matching TRBD2. The assigned J gene may be wrong: the sequence end matches TRBJ2-7 better. This CDR3 has 18 residues. Germline V gene sequence: CDR1 LNHDA, CDR2 SQIVND (reference sequence).

The V gene is TRBV5-1, the J gene TRBJ2-1, with D possibly TRBD2 on 6 matching bases. V was cut by 8 bases and J by 4 bases, with 16 bases left in between. In germline, CDR1 is SGHRS, CDR2 YFSETQ. This CDR3 spans 14 amino acids. Written as DNA, the CDR3 is TGCGCCAGTTCTTTATCGGGAGCTTACAATGAGCAGTTCTTC. Protein sequence: CASSLSGAYNEQFF.

The chain joins TRBV4-1 to TRBJ2-7, with 10 bases lining up with TRBD2. The CDR3 sequence is 15 residues long. V lost 3 bases and J lost 1; bases outside the gene matches: 3. Per the germline V gene, CDR1 is MGHRA and CDR2 is YSYEKL. CDR3 in DNA: TGCGCCAGCAGCCAGGGACTAGCGTATTCCTACGAGCAGTACTTC. This encodes CASSQGLAYSYEQYF.

The chain joins TRBV10-3 to TRBJ2-5, with 7 bases lining up with TRBD1. V gave up 6 bases and J gave up 5 bases; unmatched junction bases: 9. CDR3 size: 14 residues. Germline V gives CDR1 ENHRY, CDR2 SYGVKD. CDR3 amino acids: CAISLRGLGETQYF. The CDR3 DNA reads as TGTGCCATCAGCCTCAGGGGGTTAGGTGAGACCCAGTACTTC.

This chain links TRBV2 with TRBJ2-2; TRBD1 agrees at 11 bases. The germline V gene encodes CDR1 SNHLY and CDR2 FYNNEI. The V and J ends lost 2 bases and 7 bases, in that order; junction bases with no gene match: 3. The CDR3 length is 15 residues. The CDR3 region is CASSELGQGGGELFF. The CDR3 coding sequence is TGTGCCAGCAGTGAATTGGGACAGGGGGGCGGGGAGCTGTTTTTT.

This chain uses TRBV5-1 with TRBJ2-1, with TRBD1 matching 8 bases. V trimming: 0 bases; J trimming: 6 bases; junction bases outside the gene matches: 14. Germline V gives CDR1 SGHRS, CDR2 YFSETQ. This CDR3 region has 18 residues. The CDR3 reads CASSLESLRTGIVNEQFF. CDR3 nucleotides: TGCGCCAGCAGCTTGGAATCATTGAGGACAGGGATAGTCAATGAGCAGTTCTTC.

V is TRBV2 and J is TRBJ1-2, with 8 bases matching TRBD1. V trimming: 4 bases; J trimming: 6 bases; junction bases outside the gene matches: 4. The CDR3 length is 13 residues. Germline CDR1 reads SNHLY; CDR2 reads FYNNEI. CDR3 nucleotide sequence: TGTGCCAGCAGTGTTGCAGGGGGCGATGGCTACACCTTC. It specifies CASSVAGGDGYTF.

This chain uses TRBV7-9 with TRBJ1-1; perhaps TRBD1 as D (5 bases). V lost 5 bases to trimming and J lost 10 bases, with 17 bases between them. Germline values: CDR1 SEHNR, CDR2 FQNEAQ (reference sequence). CDR3 length: 13 amino acids. The CDR3 loop is CASSHIRGWGAFF. The CDR3 DNA follows: TGTGCCAGCAGCCACATACGGGGGTGGGGAGCTTTCTTT.

The genes are TRBV25-1 and TRBJ2-2; possible D gene TRBD1, 6 bases. Germline assignment: CDR1 MGHDK and CDR2 SYGVNS. V was pared by 4 bases and J by 3 bases, with 9 bases between. The CDR3 runs 14 residues. DNA of the CDR3: TGTGCCAGCAGTGGGACAGCTTACACCGGGGAGCTGTTTTTT. Residues: CASSGTAYTGELFF.

This chain connects TRBV7-8 to TRBJ2-5, with 11 nucleotides matching TRBD2. The DNA end is a closer match to TRBJ2-7, so the J assignment may be wrong. Germline V gene lookup returns CDR1 SGHVS and CDR2 FQNEAQ. The CDR3 length is 14 residues. CDR3 loop: CASSLSGGAYEQYF. The DNA of the CDR3 is TGTGCCAGCAGCCTTAGCGGGGGGGCCTACGAGCAGTACTTC.

This chain uses TRBV4-2 with TRBJ2-3, with a possible D match to TRBD2 (6 bases). The CDR3 loop spans 15 amino acids. Germline CDR1 and CDR2: LGHNA and YNFKEQ. Trimming cost V 4 bases and J 4 bases, with 15 bases left between them. The CDR3 reads CASSPGRLSADTQYF. The CDR3 DNA follows: TGTGCCAGCAGCCCGGGGAGGTTGTCGGCAGATACGCAGTATTTT.

V usage is TRBV10-3 and J usage is TRBJ2-1; possibly TRBD1 for D (5 bases). The V end was cut by 10 bases, the J end by 0 bases, with 13 bases between. From germline, CDR1 is ENHRY and CDR2 SYGVKD. The CDR3 is 14 amino acids. This chain's CDR3 is CATSDTSSYNEQFF. CDR3 nucleotides: TGTGCCACTTCGGACACGAGCTCCTACAATGAGCAGTTCTTC.

The chain recombines TRBV30 with TRBJ2-1, with a weak D call TRBD2 (7 bases). V lost 5 bases and J 10 bases, leaving 21 bases between the germline ends. Germline-derived CDR1 and CDR2 are GTSNPN and SVGIG (reference sequence). This CDR3 is built from 14 residues. CDR3: CAWDGGRGGKEQFF. The CDR3 nucleotides are TGTGCCTGGGACGGGGGTAGGGGGGGCAAGGAGCAGTTCTTC.

The genes are TRBV6-5 and TRBJ1-5; D is ambiguous. CDR3 length: 14 residues. Germline values: CDR1 MNHEY, CDR2 SVGAGI. Trimming stripped 0 bases from V and 0 bases from J, with 3 bases between. The CDR3 DNA follows: TGTGCCAGCAGTTACTCTTATAGCAATCAGCCCCAGCATTTT. The encoded protein is CASSYSYSNQPQHF.

V is TRBV30 and J is TRBJ1-1; 9 bases are a match to TRBD1. The CDR3 covers 14 residues. V shed 4 bases, J shed 5 bases, and the junction held 8 bases outside the gene matches. The germline V gene encodes CDR1 GTSNPN and CDR2 SVGIG (reference sequence). For the CDR3, the DNA is TGTGCCTGGAAGGTACAGGGGGCCTGGACTGAAGCTTTCTTT. This encodes CAWKVQGAWTEAFF.

The chain has TRBV11-3 and TRBJ1-6; 8 bases line up with TRBD1. The CDR3 sequence is 15 residues long. With V trimmed by 3 bases and J by 7 bases, 5 bases remained unmatched. Germline-derived CDR1 and CDR2 are SGHNT and YENEEA. The CDR3 is CASSLNRDRNSPLHF. In DNA, the CDR3 is TGTGCCAGCAGCTTGAACCGGGACAGGAATTCACCCCTCCACTTT.